Here is one T cell receptor beta chain with its context. What it binds is unknown. This entry comes from a study of T cell responses to AZD1222 COVID-19 vaccine. Study results and limitations: Two AZD1222 doses significantly raised spike-specific TCR breadth and depth over controls.

The method was immunoSEQ multiplex PCR; TCRdb's version includes in-frame clones alone and lacks a portion of them. This table has about 42,000 clones, around 88% appearing once. Germline CDR1 SGDLS, CDR2 YYNGEE. The CDR3 contains 15 residues. The ends were cut back, 4 bases at V and 8 bases at J, with 20 bases in the middle. The chain uses TRBV9 and TRBJ2-3, with D perhaps matching TRBD2 (6 bases). This TCR came from an adult who received the AZD1222 COVID-19 vaccine. Material: peripheral blood, obtained 28 days after the second AZD1222 dose. The CDR3 reads CASSWQPGEGVTQYF. DNA of the CDR3: TGTGCCAGCAGCTGGCAGCCGGGAGAGGGTGTTACGCAGTATTTT.